This is a list of T cell receptor beta chains from one sample in a study of response to subunit inactivated influenza vaccine. Each CDR3 protein is one row after TCRdb ran MiXCR on the RT-PCR reads. The sample consists of approximately 500,000 distinct CDR3 sequences, roughly 25% of them appearing once. These data were likewise used in another study, on T cells expressing NK-cell markers.

This specimen consisted of CD4+ T cells sorted from PBMCs, obtained 11 to 12 days after vaccination. All receptors come from a man between 45 and 60 years old who received an inactivated influenza vaccine. CDR3s include the opening cysteine and the closing phenylalanine or tryptophan. Fields, in order: J gene, clone size, V gene, D gene, CDR3 DNA, CDR3 protein. D genes are given only for firm matches. Rows give clone size only sometimes, using once, few, many, or a class for an expanded clone.

>TRBJ2-1|many|TRBV7-8|.
TGTGCCAGCAGCTTACGGGGGTTCCTAACCTACAATGAGCAGTTCTTC
CASSLRGFLTYNEQFF
>TRBJ1-1|.|TRBV5-1|TRBD1
TGCGCCAGCAGCCTCGGGACAGGGTCAGCGGACACTGAAGCTTTCTTT
CASSLGTGSADTEAFF
>TRBJ2-5|.|TRBV20-1|.
TGCAGTGCTGCCCGGACAGCACAAGAGACCCAGTACTTC
CSAARTAQETQYF
>TRBJ2-7|.|TRBV29-1|.
TGCAGCGTTAGCCCGGGGACCGGATCTTCCTACGAGCAGTACTTC
CSVSPGTGSSYEQYF
>TRBJ1-3|.|TRBV28|.
TGTGCCAGCAGTTTGGGGGAGAGCTCTGGAAACACCATATATTTT
CASSLGESSGNTIYF
>TRBJ1-6|.|TRBV5-1|.
TGCGCCAGCAGGGCCAGGGTGGAATCACCCCTCCACTTT
CASRARVESPLHF
>TRBJ2-1|few|TRBV18|TRBD2
TGTGCCAGCTCACCTCGTGCTACTAGCGCCCTTTACAATGAGCAGTTCTTC
CASSPRATSALYNEQFF
>TRBJ2-3|.|TRBV7-7|.
TGTGCCAGCAGTAGGACGGTGGATCGAACAGATACGCAGTATTTT
CASSRTVDRTDTQYF
>TRBJ1-1|.|TRBV4-3|.
TGCGCCAGCAGCCAAGAAACAGCAGGGCAAGGCACTGAAGCTTTCTTT
CASSQETAGQGTEAFF
>TRBJ2-7|few|TRBV27|TRBD1
TGTGCCAGCAAACGAACAGGGGTAGGACTCTACGAGCAGTACTTC
CASKRTGVGLYEQYF
>TRBJ2-7|.|TRBV5-5|.
TGTACCAGCGGTATAGCGGAAGCCTACGAGCAGTACTTC
CTSGIAEAYEQYF
>TRBJ2-7|few|TRBV28|TRBD1
TGTGCCAGCAGTTTATATCTAGGACAGGGGAGCGAGCAGTACTTC
CASSLYLGQGSEQYF
>TRBJ1-1|.|TRBV29-1|.
TGCAGCGCCAGGGAAGGGAGGACTGAAGCTTTCTTT
CSAREGRTEAFF
>TRBJ2-3|.|TRBV11-2|TRBD2
TGTGCCAGCAGCGTCCGCGGACTAGCGGGGGGGCTTGGCACAGATACGCAGTATTTT
CASSVRGLAGGLGTDTQYF
>TRBJ2-1|.|TRBV3-1|TRBD2
TGTGCCAGCAGCCAAGCAGCGGGAGAGTGGAATGAGCAGTTCTTC
CASSQAAGEWNEQFF
>TRBJ2-1|.|TRBV5-1|TRBD2
TGCGCCAGCAGCTTGGTCGGAGCGGGAAAAGGCAATGAGCAGTTCTTC
CASSLVGAGKGNEQFF
>TRBJ2-3|few|TRBV7-3|TRBD1
TGTGCCAGCAGCTCCTTGGGACAGTCGGCAGATACGCAGTATTTT
CASSSLGQSADTQYF
>TRBJ1-4|few|TRBV4-1|.
TGCGCCAGCAGCCAAGAATGGCAGCTCAATGAAAAACTGTTTTTT
CASSQEWQLNEKLFF